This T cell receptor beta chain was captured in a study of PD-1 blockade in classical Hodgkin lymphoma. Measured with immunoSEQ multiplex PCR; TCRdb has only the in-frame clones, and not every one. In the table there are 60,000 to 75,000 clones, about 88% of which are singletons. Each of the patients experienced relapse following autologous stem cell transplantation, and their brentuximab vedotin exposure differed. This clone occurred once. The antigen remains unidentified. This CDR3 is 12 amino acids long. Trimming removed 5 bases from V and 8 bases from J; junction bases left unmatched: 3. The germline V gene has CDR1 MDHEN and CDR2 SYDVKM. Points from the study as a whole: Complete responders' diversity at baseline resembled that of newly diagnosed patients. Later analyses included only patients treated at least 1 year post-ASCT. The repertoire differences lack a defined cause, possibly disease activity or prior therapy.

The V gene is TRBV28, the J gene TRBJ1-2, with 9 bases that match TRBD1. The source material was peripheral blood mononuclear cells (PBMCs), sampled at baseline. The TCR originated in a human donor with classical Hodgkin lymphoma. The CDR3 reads CASSMTGGGYTF. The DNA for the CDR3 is TGTGCCAGCAGTATGACAGGGGGAGGCTACACCTTC.